The 11 T cell receptor beta chains in this list originate from one sample, sequenced in a study of blood T cell repertoires in COVID-19. Repertoires were generated with immunoSEQ multiplex PCR, while TCRdb's copy carries only in-frame clones and drops some. The sample holds about 150,000 clones, about 92% seen once. Source material: peripheral blood. These TCRs come from a human donor in a cohort sampled during active COVID-19.

V usage is TRBV7-3 and J usage is TRBJ2-3, with D perhaps matching TRBD1 (6 bases). The V gene lost 4 bases and the J gene lost 0 bases, with 8 bases spanning the gap. This CDR3 comprises 14 residues. Germline V gene sequence: CDR1 SGHTA, CDR2 FQGTGA. This CDR3 reads CASSSDSSTDTQYF. The CDR3 region has the DNA TGTGCCAGCAGCTCGGACAGTAGCACAGATACGCAGTATTTT.

This clone showed up just once. The DNA for the CDR3 is TGTGCCAGCATCGACAGCGTTAACACTGAAGCTTTCTTT. The encoded protein is CASIDSVNTEAFF. V gene TRBV3-1 (or the pseudogene TRBV3-2) combines with J gene TRBJ1-1, with a weak D call TRBD1 (5 bases). The CDR3 sequence is 13 residues long. Per germline, CDR1 LGHDT and CDR2 YNNKEL (reference sequence). V was shortened by 7 bases and J by 2 bases, with 11 bases between the two germline ends.

The V call is TRBV27, the J call TRBJ2-7; the D gene is possibly TRBD1 (5 bases). The germline V and J ends were trimmed by 6 bases and 5 bases, with 23 bases remaining between them. The CDR3 sequence is 16 residues long. The V gene's germline CDR1 is MNHEY and CDR2 SMNVEV (reference sequence). CDR3 amino acids: CASSPRAGPGPDEQYF. The CDR3 DNA reads TGTGCCAGCAGCCCCCGGGCAGGACCAGGGCCCGACGAGCAGTACTTC.

The chain combines TRBV4-1 with TRBJ2-1; tentatively, D is TRBD1 (6 bases). Deletions cut 5 bases from V and 0 bases from J, with 14 bases between. The CDR3 extends over 16 amino acids. Germline CDR1 MGHRA, CDR2 YSYEKL. This chain's CDR3 is CASSEPDRRSYNEQFF. The CDR3 coding sequence is TGCGCCAGCAGCGAACCAGACAGGCGCTCCTACAATGAGCAGTTCTTC.

This rearrangement joins TRBV5-5 to TRBJ2-5, with D uncertain. Germline V CDR1 and CDR2: SGHKS, YYEKEE (reference sequence). This CDR3 has 14 amino acids. V shed 5 bases and J shed 0 bases, with 11 bases lying between them. CDR3 DNA: TGTGCCAGCAGTATGACAACGTACCAAGAGACCCAGTACTTC. This codes for CASSMTTYQETQYF.

V usage is TRBV11-2 and J usage is TRBJ2-5; D may be TRBD2 (7 bases). Germline CDR1 reads SGHAT; CDR2 reads FQNNGV. CDR3 length equals 13 residues. Trimming took off 5 bases at V and 5 bases at J, with 12 bases between the two ends. The CDR3 spells CASSAGAGETQYF. The CDR3 DNA sequence: TGTGCCAGCAGCGCGGGGGCTGGGGAGACCCAGTACTTC.

Turning to this clone: At one of its ends the junction is not consistent with the germline gene, which may arise from a read error. The chain links TRBV13 to TRBJ2-5, with 14 bases aligning to TRBD2. Per the germline V gene, CDR1 is PRHDT and CDR2 is FYEKMQ (reference sequence). The CDR3 covers 16 residues. CDR3 bases: TGTGCCAGCAGCCTAGGGACTAGCGGGGGTTCAGAGACCCAGTACTTC. It encodes CASSLGTSGGSETQYF.

This clone was recorded only once. This chain connects TRBV4-2 to TRBJ1-1; 8 positions agree with TRBD1. Germline CDR1 reads LGHNA; CDR2 reads YNFKEQ. With 1 base clipped from V and 5 bases from J, the junction kept 9 bases outside the gene matches. The CDR3 runs to 16 residues. CDR3 nucleotides: TGTGCCAGCAGCCAAGTGAGTGGACAGGGTTTAACTGAAGCTTTCTTT. It is translated as CASSQVSGQGLTEAFF.

This chain joins TRBV6-5 and TRBJ2-5; a possible D gene is TRBD2 (5 bases). This CDR3 is 13 amino acids long. Trimming shortened V by 2 bases and J by 5 bases, and 9 bases separated the two germline ends. Germline V lookup: CDR1 MNHEY, CDR2 SVGAGI. The DNA for the CDR3 is TGTGCCAGCAGTTACAGGACGGGGGAGACCCAGTACTTC. Its protein product is CASSYRTGETQYF.

The chain employs TRBV19 and TRBJ1-1; the D gene is possibly TRBD1 (5 bases). Germline CDR1 LNHDA, CDR2 SQIVND (reference sequence). V was clipped by 8 bases and J by 0 bases, with 7 bases between them. The CDR3 contains 12 residues. This CDR3 reads CASADMNTEAFF. The CDR3 DNA reads TGTGCCAGTGCGGACATGAACACTGAAGCTTTCTTT.

CDR3 in amino acids: CASSNNRGLAGSSYNEQFF. The CDR3 region has the DNA TGTGCCAGCAGTAACAACCGGGGACTAGCGGGAAGCTCCTACAATGAGCAGTTCTTC. The V gene is TRBV6-2 or TRBV6-3, the J gene TRBJ2-1; 13 nucleotides match TRBD2. This CDR3 region has 19 residues. The junction had 10 bases not matched to a gene; V was cut back by 5 bases and J by 0 bases. Germline-derived CDR1 and CDR2 are MNHEY and SVGEGT.